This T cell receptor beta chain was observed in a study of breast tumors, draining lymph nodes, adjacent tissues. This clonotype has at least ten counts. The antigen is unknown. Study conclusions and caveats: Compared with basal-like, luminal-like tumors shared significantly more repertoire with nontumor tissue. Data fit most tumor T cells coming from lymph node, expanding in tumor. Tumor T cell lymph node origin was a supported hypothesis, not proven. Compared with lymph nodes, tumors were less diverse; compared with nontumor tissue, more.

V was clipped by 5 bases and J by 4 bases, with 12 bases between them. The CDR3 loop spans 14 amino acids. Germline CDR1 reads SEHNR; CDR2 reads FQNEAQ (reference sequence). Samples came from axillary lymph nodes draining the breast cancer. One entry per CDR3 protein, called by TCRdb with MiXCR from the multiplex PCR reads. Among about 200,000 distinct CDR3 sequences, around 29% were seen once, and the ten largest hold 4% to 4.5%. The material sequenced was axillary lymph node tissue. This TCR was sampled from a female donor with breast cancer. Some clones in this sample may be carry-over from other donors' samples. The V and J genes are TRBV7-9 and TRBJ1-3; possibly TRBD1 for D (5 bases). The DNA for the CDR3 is TGTGCCAGCAGCCGGATAGGGGAGGGAAACACCATATATTTT. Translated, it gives CASSRIGEGNTIYF.